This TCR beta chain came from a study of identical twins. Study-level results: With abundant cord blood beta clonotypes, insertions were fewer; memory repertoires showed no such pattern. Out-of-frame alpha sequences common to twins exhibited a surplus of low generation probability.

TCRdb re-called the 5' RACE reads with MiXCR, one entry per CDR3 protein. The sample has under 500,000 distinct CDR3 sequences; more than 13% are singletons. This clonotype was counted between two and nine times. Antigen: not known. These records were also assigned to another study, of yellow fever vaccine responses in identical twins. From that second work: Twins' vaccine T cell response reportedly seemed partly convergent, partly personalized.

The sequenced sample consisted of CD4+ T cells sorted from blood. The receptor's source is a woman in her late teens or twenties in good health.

CDR3: CASSQYGQGSYEQYF. The CDR3 DNA reads TGCGCCAGCAGCCAATACGGACAGGGTAGCTACGAGCAGTACTTC. V gene TRBV4-3 combines with J gene TRBJ2-7, with TRBD1 identical over 8 bases. This CDR3 spans 15 amino acids. The V gene end was trimmed by 2 bases and the J gene end by 3 bases; junction bases not matched to a gene: 6. Germline V CDR1 and CDR2: LGHNA, YSLEER.